This T cell receptor (beta chain) derives from a study of early T cells in non-severe SARS-CoV-2 infection. TCRdb called the 5' RACE reads again in MiXCR, with one record for every CDR3 protein. The table records 70,000 or so distinct CDR3 sequences, around 4.2% of them present only once. V lost 2 bases, J lost 0 bases, and 11 bases lay in between. Germline loops: CDR1 MDHEN, CDR2 SYDVKM. The CDR3 has 15 residues. Whole-study results and caveats: The VDJdb matching leaned toward anti-spike CD8 responses and overlooked private and CD4 specificities.

There are many counts of this clonotype. The target antigen is unknown. The sequence was collected from an adult who was a healthcare worker with PCR-confirmed SARS-CoV-2 infection or an uninfected control (not recorded which). The donor label of this sample is uncertain. Material: whole blood, obtained at baseline. This chain connects TRBV28 to TRBJ2-7, with D possibly matching TRBD1 (5 bases). The CDR3: CASSLARAGSYEQYF. The CDR3 nucleotides are TGTGCCAGCAGTTTAGCCAGGGCCGGCTCCTACGAGCAGTACTTC.